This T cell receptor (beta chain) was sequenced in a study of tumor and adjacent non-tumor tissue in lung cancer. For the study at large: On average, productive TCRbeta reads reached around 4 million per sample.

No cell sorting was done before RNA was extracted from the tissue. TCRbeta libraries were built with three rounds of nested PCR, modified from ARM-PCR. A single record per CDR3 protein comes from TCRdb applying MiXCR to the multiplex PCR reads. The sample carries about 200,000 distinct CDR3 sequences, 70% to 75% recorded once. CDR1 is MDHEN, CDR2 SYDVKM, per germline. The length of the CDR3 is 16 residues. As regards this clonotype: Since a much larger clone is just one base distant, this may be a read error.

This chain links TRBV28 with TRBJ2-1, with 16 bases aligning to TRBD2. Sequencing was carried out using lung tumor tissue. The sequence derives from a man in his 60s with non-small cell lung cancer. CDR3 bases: TGTGCCAGCAGTCCGGGACTAGCGGGGGGGTACATTGAGCAGTTCTTC. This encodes CASSPGLAGGYIEQFF.